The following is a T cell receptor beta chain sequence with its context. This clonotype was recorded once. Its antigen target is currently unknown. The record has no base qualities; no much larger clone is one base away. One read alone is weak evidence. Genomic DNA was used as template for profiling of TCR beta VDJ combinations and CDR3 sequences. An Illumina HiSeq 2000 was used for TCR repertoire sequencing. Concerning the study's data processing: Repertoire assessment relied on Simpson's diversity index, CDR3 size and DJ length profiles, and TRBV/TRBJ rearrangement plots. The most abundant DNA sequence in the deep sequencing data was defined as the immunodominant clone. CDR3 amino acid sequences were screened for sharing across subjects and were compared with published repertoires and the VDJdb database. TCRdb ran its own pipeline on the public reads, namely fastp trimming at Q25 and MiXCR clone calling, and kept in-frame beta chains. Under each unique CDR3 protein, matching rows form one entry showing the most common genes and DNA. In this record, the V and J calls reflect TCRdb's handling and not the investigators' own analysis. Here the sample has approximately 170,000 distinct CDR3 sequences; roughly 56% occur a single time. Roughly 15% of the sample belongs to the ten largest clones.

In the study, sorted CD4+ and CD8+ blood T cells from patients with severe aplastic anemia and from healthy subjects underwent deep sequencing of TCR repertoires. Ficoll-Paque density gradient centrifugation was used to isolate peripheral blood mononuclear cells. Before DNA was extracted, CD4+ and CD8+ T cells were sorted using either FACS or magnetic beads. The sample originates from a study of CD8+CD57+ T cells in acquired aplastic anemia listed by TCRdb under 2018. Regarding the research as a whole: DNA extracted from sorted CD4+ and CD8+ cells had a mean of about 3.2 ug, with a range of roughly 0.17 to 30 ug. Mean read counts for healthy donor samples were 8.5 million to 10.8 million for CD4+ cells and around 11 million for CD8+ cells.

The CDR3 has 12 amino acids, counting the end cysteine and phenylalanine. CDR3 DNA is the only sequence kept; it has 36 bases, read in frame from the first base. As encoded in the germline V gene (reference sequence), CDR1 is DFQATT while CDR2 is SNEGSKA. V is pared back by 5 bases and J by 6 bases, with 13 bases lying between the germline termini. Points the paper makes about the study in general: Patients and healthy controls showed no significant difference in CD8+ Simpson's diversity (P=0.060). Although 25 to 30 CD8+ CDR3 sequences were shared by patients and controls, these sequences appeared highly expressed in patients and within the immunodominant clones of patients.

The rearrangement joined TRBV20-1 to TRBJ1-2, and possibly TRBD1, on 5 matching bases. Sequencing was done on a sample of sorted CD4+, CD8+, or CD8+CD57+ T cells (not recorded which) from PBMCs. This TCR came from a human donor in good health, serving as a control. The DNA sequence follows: TGCAGTGCTCCCCGTCCGGGGGATGGCTACACCTTC. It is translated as CSAPRPGDGYTF.